This T cell receptor (beta chain) was recorded in a study of blood T cell repertoires in COVID-19. Background on the study: From the United States, Italy and Spain came samples of acute and convalescent COVID-19. The analysed material was cDNA or gDNA that came from T cells, B-cell-depleted T cells, or PBMCs.

Repertoires were generated with immunoSEQ multiplex PCR, while TCRdb's copy carries only in-frame clones and drops some. The sample lists around 250,000 clones; 65% to 85% were seen once. The V end was cut by 2 bases, the J end by 7 bases, with 6 bases between. The germline gives CDR1 SGHVS, CDR2 FNYEAQ. CDR3 length: 12 residues. Sequencing used peripheral blood. This chain connects TRBV7-6 to TRBJ1-5; no firm D call. The TCR comes from a man aged 35 to 55 with active or convalescent COVID-19. CDR3 protein: CASSLRGQPQHF. The CDR3 DNA follows: TGTGCCAGCAGCTTACGGGGACAGCCCCAGCATTTT.